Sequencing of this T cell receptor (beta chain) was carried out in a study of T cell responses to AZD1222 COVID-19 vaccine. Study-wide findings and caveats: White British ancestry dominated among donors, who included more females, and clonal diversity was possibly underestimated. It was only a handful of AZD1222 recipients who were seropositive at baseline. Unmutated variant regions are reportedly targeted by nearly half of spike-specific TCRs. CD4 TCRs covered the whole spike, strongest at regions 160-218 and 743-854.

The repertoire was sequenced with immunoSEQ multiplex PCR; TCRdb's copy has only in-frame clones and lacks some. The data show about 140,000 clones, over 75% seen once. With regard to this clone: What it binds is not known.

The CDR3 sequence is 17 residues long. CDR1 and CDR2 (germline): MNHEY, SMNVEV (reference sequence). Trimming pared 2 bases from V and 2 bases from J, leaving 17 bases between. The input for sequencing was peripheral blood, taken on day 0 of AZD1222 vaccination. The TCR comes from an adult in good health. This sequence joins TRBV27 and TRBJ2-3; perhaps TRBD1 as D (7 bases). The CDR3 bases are TGTGCCAGCAGTTTAGTGTCCTGGAGGGGGCCCACAGATACGCAGTATTTT. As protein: CASSLVSWRGPTDTQYF.